The 14 T cell receptor beta chains below were found in one sample sequenced in a study of PD-L1 blockade in urothelial cancer. Libraries were prepared by immunoSEQ multiplex PCR; TCRdb keeps only in-frame clonotypes and omits some of them. The sample has under 40,000 clones; 75% to 95% are singletons. Specimen: PBMCs, collected around atezolizumab (anti-PD-L1) treatment. The receptor source for this set is a man in his 70s with urothelial cancer.

The CDR3 DNA reads as TGTGCCAGTAGTCAAAACGGTTGGAATGAGCAGTTCTTC. Encoded protein: CASSQNGWNEQFF. The rearrangement links TRBV19 to TRBJ2-1; D is undetermined. The CDR3 consists of 13 residues. V was cut by 5 bases and J by 7 bases, with 12 bases left in between. CDR1 is LNHDA and CDR2 is SQIVND in the germline V gene (reference sequence).

The chain recombines TRBV28 with TRBJ2-2, with a tentative D call TRBD1 (7 bases). CDR1 is MDHEN and CDR2 is SYDVKM in the germline V gene. This CDR3 is built from 18 residues. Trimming removed 6 bases at V and 2 bases at J, with 22 bases between. CDR3 nucleotide sequence: TGTGCCAGCAGACTCCGGACAGGCCTAGCGCGTAACACCGGGGAGCTGTTTTTT. It yields the protein CASRLRTGLARNTGELFF. Complete variable domain (other parts from reference TRBV28 and TRBJ2-2): DVKVTQSSRYLVKRTGEKVFLECVQDMDHENMFWYRQDPGLGLRLIYFSYDVKMKEKGDIPEGYSVSREKKERFSLILESASTNQTSMYLCASRLRTGLARNTGELFFGEGSRLTVL.

The rearrangement uses TRBV4-1 and TRBJ2-7; 11 nucleotides agree with TRBD2. V lost 2 bases and J lost 0; bases outside the gene matches: 0. Germline V gene data show CDR1 as MGHRA and CDR2 as YSYEKL. The CDR3 covers 15 residues. CDR3 sequence: CASSQLAGGSYEQYF. For the CDR3, the DNA is TGCGCCAGCAGCCAACTAGCGGGAGGCTCCTACGAGCAGTACTTC.

V and J are TRBV19 and TRBJ2-5; 9 nucleotides match TRBD1. Germline V gene lookup returns CDR1 LNHDA and CDR2 SQIVND (reference sequence). CDR3 length: 18 residues. V gave up 6 bases and J gave up 0 bases; unmatched junction bases: 14. The CDR3 loop is CASRGALGQGPYQETQYF. The DNA for the CDR3 is TGTGCCAGTAGGGGAGCACTCGGACAGGGGCCCTACCAAGAGACCCAGTACTTC.

The genes are TRBV6-5 and TRBJ2-1; 14 bases fit TRBD2. With V trimmed by 4 bases and J by 7 bases, 6 bases remained unmatched. The CDR3 is 16 amino acids. Per germline, CDR1 MNHEY and CDR2 SVGAGI. The CDR3 bases are TGTGCCAGCAGTTCTAGACTAGCGGGAGGGGATAATGAGCAGTTCTTC. Its protein product is CASSSRLAGGDNEQFF.

The chain carries TRBV18 and TRBJ2-5, with 9 bases fitting TRBD2. Germline loops: CDR1 KGHSH, CDR2 LQKENI. The CDR3 is made up of 20 amino acids. V was pared by 0 bases and J by 0 bases, with 14 bases of the junction left unmatched. The CDR3: CASSPPLLKWLAGNQETQYF. CDR3 sequence (DNA): TGTGCCAGCTCACCACCTCTTCTTAAGTGGCTAGCGGGGAACCAAGAGACCCAGTACTTC. The full variable domain, rest sourced from reference TRBV18 and TRBJ2-5, is NAGVMQNPRHLVRRRGQEARLRCSPMKGHSHVYWYRQLPEEGLKFMVYLQKENIIDESGMPKERFSAEFPKEGPSILRIQQVVRGDSAAYFCASSPPLLKWLAGNQETQYFGPGTRLLVL.

V is TRBV7-5 and J is TRBJ2-5; TRBD1 is the table's D call and was not checked against the DNA. TRBV7-5 counts as a pseudogene. The CDR3 extends over 13 amino acids. CDR3 coding DNA: TGTGCCAGAAAGCAGGGCGTCCAAGAGACCCAGTACTTC. This gives the protein CARKQGVQETQYF.

Worth noting for this clone: Other DNA sequences in this specimen translate into the identical CDR3. V and J are TRBV10-1 and TRBJ2-1; D is possibly TRBD2 (5 bases). Germline CDR1 and CDR2: WNHNN and SYGVQD (reference sequence). The V and J ends lost 3 bases and 0 bases respectively, with 9 bases between them. CDR3 size: 15 residues. DNA for the CDR3: TGCGCCAGCAGTGAAAGCGGATCCTCCTACAATGAGCAGTTCTTC. It codes for CASSESGSSYNEQFF.

This clone has just one count. The J gene is TRBJ2-1, the V gene TRBV27, with a weak D call TRBD2 (5 bases). The CDR3 has 13 residues. Germline assignment: CDR1 MNHEY and CDR2 SMNVEV (reference sequence). The V end was cut by 6 bases, the J end by 12 bases, with 18 bases between. In nucleotides, the CDR3 is TGTGCCAGCAGGCAACTCGGCGGGCCCCCGCAGTTCTTC. This sequence encodes CASRQLGGPPQFF.

The rearrangement uses TRBV7-3 and TRBJ2-2; TRBD2 aligns across 9 bases. The germline gives CDR1 SGHTA, CDR2 FQGTGA. Trimming took 2 bases from V and 7 from J; bases not matched to a gene: 5. The CDR3 totals 15 residues. In nucleotides, the CDR3 is TGTGCCAGCAGCTTAGACACTAGCGGGCGCGGGGAGCTGTTTTTT. Translation: CASSLDTSGRGELFF.

The chain uses TRBV6-1 and TRBJ2-7; D uncertain. In germline, CDR1 is MNHNS, CDR2 SASEGT. The CDR3 extends over 14 amino acids. V dropped 2 bases and J dropped 5 bases, with 13 bases sitting between them. The CDR3 loop is CASSEPLRDDEQYF. Here the CDR3 DNA reads TGTGCCAGCAGTGAACCCCTTAGAGATGACGAGCAGTACTTC.

This clone was seen once. The same CDR3 also results from other DNA sequences found in this sample. This chain connects TRBV9 to TRBJ2-3; the match to TRBD1 covers 7 bases. J lost 3 bases, V lost 0 bases, and 4 bases had no gene match. Germline CDR1 is SGDLS and CDR2 is YYNGEE. CDR3 length equals 15 residues. The CDR3 DNA follows: TGTGCCAGCAGCGTAGGTCCGGGACAGACAGATACGCAGTATTTT. Its translation: CASSVGPGQTDTQYF.

CDR3 region: CASSAYDRGYTGELFF. The CDR3 DNA is TGTGCCAGCAGCGCATATGACAGGGGGTACACCGGGGAGCTGTTTTTT. V and J are TRBV11-3 and TRBJ2-2; 9 bases match TRBD1. This CDR3 is built from 16 residues. Germline CDR1 is SGHNT and CDR2 is YENEEA. The ends lost 5 bases at V and 3 bases at J; junction bases unmatched: 7.

The chain uses TRBV12-5 and TRBJ1-4; TRBD1 agrees at 8 bases. Looked up from germline, CDR1 is LGHNT and CDR2 is FRNRAP. The ends lost 1 base at V and 4 bases at J; junction bases unmatched: 2. The CDR3 consists of 15 residues. CDR3 sequence: CASGLDRGNNEKLFF. The CDR3 DNA is TGTGCTAGTGGTTTGGACAGGGGGAATAATGAAAAACTGTTTTTT.